This entry describes one T cell receptor (beta chain). Its cognate antigen has yet to be identified. Base qualities are not recorded, but no much larger clone differs from it by a single base. V loses 7 bases at its end and J loses 0 bases; junction bases beyond the gene matches: 12. The CDR3 numbers 18 residues from cysteine through phenylalanine. The retained sequence is limited to the CDR3, 54 bases, with the frame set at the first base. The donors were around 39 Caucasian individuals from Russia, aged roughly 6 to 90 years, who were systemically healthy. Approximately 10 milliliters of peripheral blood were collected from each donor into EDTA-treated Vacutainer tubes. Ficoll-Paque density-gradient centrifugation was used to isolate PBMCs, with at least 6 million per sample. Trizol reagent was used to extract total RNA from PBMCs, with at least 5.5 micrograms per sample. The percentages of naive CD45RAhigh/CD27high T cells were determined by flow cytometry on a PBMC aliquot from every donor.

These data are taken from a study of blood T cells in healthy people across ages (dated by TCRdb to the mid-2010s). With regard to the full study: Template switching captured roughly one uniquely barcoded TCR beta cDNA molecule per two T cells in model experiments. Using deep sequencing normalized with unique cDNA molecular identifiers, the study measured how TCR beta repertoire diversity changes with age. Donors were grouped into four age groups: young (average roughly 17 years), middle-aged (39), aged (around 60) and long-lived (82). To avoid experimental bias, donors of different ages were spread randomly across the sequencing lanes. Using the same blood draw, the study looked at two additional independent replicas of 1 million unique cDNA reads for two donors, one aged 18 to 30 and the other aged 80 or older.

Library preparation was by 5' RACE. Sequencer: Illumina HiSeq 2500. A second PCR of roughly 6 to 11 cycles was run with a J-beta primer mix and a sample-barcoded 5' primer. Each TCR beta cDNA molecule received a unique molecular identifier from a template-switch 5' adaptor carrying 12 random nucleotides. At least 3 million CDR3-containing paired-end reads were obtained from each sample. First-strand cDNA was synthesized from all RNA with the Mint cDNA synthesis kit, primed by a TRBC-specific oligonucleotide. All cDNA was treated with uracil-DNA glycosylase and then went through a first 18-cycle PCR with the universal primers M1SS and BC2_uni_R. Turning to the authors' computational methods: Normalization of each sample was performed by random selection of 1 million high-quality reads, each carrying a distinct molecular identifier. Instead of being binned into consensus sequences, reads with shared molecular identifiers were discarded. MiTCR, set to a Q25 quality threshold and the strictest error-elimination algorithm, was used for CDR3 identification, clonotype clustering and error correction. A nonparametric unseen species model with Euler transformation was used to estimate a lower bound on total TCR beta diversity. The public reads were quality trimmed at Q25 with fastp and then assembled into clones with MiXCR by TCRdb, keeping productive beta chains. Every distinct CDR3 protein forms one entry, paired with its most common genes and DNA. The V and J calls and clone size are TCRdb's, not the authors'. In all, the sample holds around 800,000 distinct CDR3 sequences, and about 45% of those were seen once. The top ten clones comprise roughly 20% of the sample.

General conclusions and limits of the study: Observed TCR beta diversity per million T cells fell roughly linearly with age, and a significant reduction was already apparent by age around 39. A strong correlation was found between observed TCR beta diversity and the percentage of naive T cells measured by flow cytometry. Because the CMV infection status of the donors was unknown, age-related changes in expanded clonotypes may potentially have been confounded. Bulk unsorted PBMC profiling prevented conclusive comparison of naive and antigen-experienced compartments. Compared with the aged group, more naive CD4+ T cells, fewer expanded clones and increased TCR diversity were shown by the long-lived group, suggesting age selection. Estimates of total diversity from one million sequenced T cells were regarded as lower bounds and underestimates.

The chain is encoded by TRBV12-3 or TRBV12-4 joined to TRBJ2-1; TRBD1 matches 10 bases in the middle. The TCR was taken from an elderly man in good health. The material sequenced was blood. The CDR3 region has the sequence CASNMDRGTPSSYNEQFF. Read as DNA, the sequence is TGTGCCAGCAATATGGACAGGGGGACCCCGAGCTCCTACAATGAGCAGTTCTTC.